A selection of T cell receptor beta chains follows, all from one sample in a study of shared clonotypes between healthy human individuals. This table comes from immunoSEQ multiplex PCR, and its TCRdb copy is limited to in-frame clones, with some not included. The sample contains around 980,000 clones, 70% to 80% of which appear only once. The specimen was memory CD4+ T cells from PBMCs. Every receptor here comes from a man aged 18 to 30 in good health. Some clones in this sample may be carry-over from other donors' samples. Each CDR3 is given with its conserved first and last residue. Each record gives: J gene, clone size, CDR3 length, D gene, V gene, CDR3 protein, CDR3 DNA. The D gene is left open where the match is weak. Some rows mark clone size as missing; the rest say once, few, many or name a class of expanded clone.

j_call: TRBJ1-2; clone_size: few; cdr3_length: 15; d_call: -; v_call: TRBV5-4; cdr3_aa: CASSPETRENYGYTF; cdr3_nt: TGTGCCAGCAGCCCAGAAACTCGGGAGAACTATGGCTACACCTTC
j_call: TRBJ2-7; clone_size: -; cdr3_length: 13; d_call: -; v_call: TRBV7-8; cdr3_aa: CASSLVVGYEQYF; cdr3_nt: TGTGCCAGCAGCTTAGTCGTGGGCTACGAGCAGTACTTC
j_call: TRBJ2-2; clone_size: -; cdr3_length: 19; d_call: TRBD2; v_call: TRBV7-9; cdr3_aa: CASSLPGLAGEMNTGELFF; cdr3_nt: TGTGCCAGCAGCTTACCAGGACTAGCGGGAGAAATGAACACCGGGGAGCTGTTTTTT
j_call: TRBJ2-7; clone_size: many; cdr3_length: 13; d_call: -; v_call: TRBV7-3; cdr3_aa: CASSLIERGEQYF; cdr3_nt: TGTGCCAGCAGCTTAATAGAGAGGGGAGAGCAGTACTTC
j_call: TRBJ2-7; clone_size: -; cdr3_length: 15; d_call: -; v_call: TRBV7-8; cdr3_aa: CASSRPRGGSYEQYF; cdr3_nt: TGTGCCAGCAGCCGCCCTAGGGGTGGTTCCTACGAGCAGTACTTC
j_call: TRBJ2-1; clone_size: -; cdr3_length: 15; d_call: -; v_call: TRBV7-3; cdr3_aa: CASSTTPGLVAEQFF; cdr3_nt: TGTGCCAGCAGCACAACGCCGGGGCTCGTGGCTGAGCAGTTCTTC
j_call: TRBJ2-7; clone_size: -; cdr3_length: 17; d_call: TRBD2; v_call: TRBV4-1; cdr3_aa: CASSQDAARGIRNEQYF; cdr3_nt: TGCGCCAGCAGCCAAGATGCTGCGCGGGGGATTCGAAACGAGCAGTACTTC
j_call: TRBJ2-1; clone_size: -; cdr3_length: 16; d_call: -; v_call: TRBV18; cdr3_aa: CASSPNLTPYANEQFF; cdr3_nt: TGTGCCAGCTCACCAAACCTGACCCCCTACGCCAATGAGCAGTTCTTC
j_call: TRBJ2-2; clone_size: -; cdr3_length: 13; d_call: -; v_call: TRBV27; cdr3_aa: CASTEHKGGELFF; cdr3_nt: TGTGCCAGCACTGAACATAAGGGGGGGGAGCTGTTTTTT
j_call: TRBJ1-3; clone_size: -; cdr3_length: 15; d_call: -; v_call: TRBV9; cdr3_aa: CASGGASYSGNTIYF; cdr3_nt: TGTGCCAGCGGGGGGGCCAGCTACTCTGGAAACACCATATATTTT
j_call: TRBJ2-5; clone_size: -; cdr3_length: 16; d_call: -; v_call: TRBV5-4; cdr3_aa: CASSLEPSTFQETQYF; cdr3_nt: TGTGCCAGCAGCTTGGAACCGTCGACCTTCCAAGAGACCCAGTACTTC
j_call: TRBJ2-7; clone_size: -; cdr3_length: 15; d_call: -; v_call: TRBV27; cdr3_aa: CASSPKGGSTYEQYF; cdr3_nt: TGTGCCAGCAGTCCCAAGGGGGGCTCCACCTACGAGCAGTACTTC
j_call: TRBJ2-1; clone_size: -; cdr3_length: 14; d_call: TRBD2; v_call: TRBV18; cdr3_aa: CASSPSPGGNEQFF; cdr3_nt: TGTGCCAGCTCACCAAGTCCGGGAGGGAATGAGCAGTTCTTC
j_call: TRBJ1-5; clone_size: many; cdr3_length: 14; d_call: -; v_call: TRBV11-2; cdr3_aa: CASSLDGGSQPQHF; cdr3_nt: TGTGCCAGCAGCTTAGATGGAGGGTCGCAGCCCCAGCATTTT
j_call: TRBJ2-7; clone_size: -; cdr3_length: 13; d_call: -; v_call: TRBV25-1; cdr3_aa: CASRKTTSYEQYF; cdr3_nt: TGTGCCAGCAGGAAAACGACCTCCTACGAGCAGTACTTC
j_call: TRBJ2-1; clone_size: -; cdr3_length: 16; d_call: TRBD2; v_call: TRBV6-6; cdr3_aa: CASPERAGERYNEQFF; cdr3_nt: TGTGCCAGCCCCGAACGAGCGGGAGAGCGCTACAATGAGCAGTTCTTC
j_call: TRBJ2-6; clone_size: -; cdr3_length: 15; d_call: -; v_call: TRBV6-5; cdr3_aa: CASQGLGSGANVLTF; cdr3_nt: TGTGCCAGCCAGGGGCTCGGGTCTGGGGCCAACGTCCTGACTTTC
j_call: TRBJ1-2; clone_size: -; cdr3_length: 15; d_call: -; v_call: TRBV28; cdr3_aa: CASSFTTQGTNGYTF; cdr3_nt: TGTGCCAGCAGCTTTACGACTCAGGGGACCAATGGCTACACCTTC
j_call: TRBJ2-3; clone_size: many; cdr3_length: 13; d_call: -; v_call: TRBV5-1; cdr3_aa: CASSLKDPGTQYF; cdr3_nt: TGCGCCAGCAGCTTAAAGGACCCCGGGACGCAGTATTTT
j_call: TRBJ2-5; clone_size: -; cdr3_length: 13; d_call: -; v_call: TRBV6-5; cdr3_aa: CASSPPDGETQYF; cdr3_nt: TGTGCCAGCAGCCCACCAGATGGGGAGACCCAGTACTTC
j_call: TRBJ2-1; clone_size: once; cdr3_length: 15; d_call: -; v_call: TRBV5-1; cdr3_aa: CASSSGDFGTDEQFF; cdr3_nt: TGCGCCAGCAGCTCGGGGGATTTCGGTACGGATGAGCAGTTCTTC
j_call: TRBJ2-7; clone_size: many; cdr3_length: 11; d_call: -; v_call: TRBV29-1; cdr3_aa: CSVEVSYEQYF; cdr3_nt: TGCAGCGTTGAAGTGTCGTACGAGCAGTACTTC
j_call: TRBJ2-5; clone_size: -; cdr3_length: 17; d_call: TRBD2; v_call: TRBV28; cdr3_aa: CASSFLGLAGGQETQYF; cdr3_nt: TGTGCCAGCAGTTTTCTAGGGCTAGCGGGAGGCCAAGAGACCCAGTACTTC
j_call: TRBJ1-1; clone_size: -; cdr3_length: 14; d_call: -; v_call: TRBV7-2; cdr3_aa: CASSLDGGGTEAFF; cdr3_nt: TGTGCCAGCAGCTTAGACGGAGGGGGCACTGAAGCTTTCTTT
j_call: TRBJ2-3; clone_size: -; cdr3_length: 15; d_call: TRBD1; v_call: TRBV7-3; cdr3_aa: CASSLYGTDTDTQYF; cdr3_nt: TGTGCCAGCAGCTTATACGGGACAGACACAGATACGCAGTATTTT
j_call: TRBJ1-4; clone_size: medium-sized; cdr3_length: 14; d_call: TRBD1; v_call: TRBV9; cdr3_aa: CASSADRGNEKLFF; cdr3_nt: TGTGCCAGCAGCGCGGACAGGGGGAATGAAAAACTGTTTTTT